One sample yielded the 14 T cell receptor beta chains listed below, sequenced in a study of molecular identifiers for immune sequencing clone quantification. TCRdb re-derived calls from the PCR reads in MiXCR, one entry per CDR3 protein. The table shows some 680,000 distinct CDR3 sequences, with about 25% occurring only once. The sample consisted of naive CD8+ T cells from blood, with Jurkat cell RNA spiked in. Specified subset: FACS-sorted CD8+CD4-CCR7+CD45RA+ naive T cells. Receptors originate from a human donor in good health. Some libraries in this study had Jurkat cell RNA spiked in.

This rearrangement joins TRBV10-3 to TRBJ2-5, with 7 positions matching TRBD1. Germline V gene data show CDR1 as ENHRY and CDR2 as SYGVKD. This CDR3 contains 14 residues. V shed 2 bases, J shed 5 bases, and the junction held 5 bases outside the gene matches. The DNA of the CDR3 is TGTGCCATCAGTGAGGTGGAACAGGGGGAGACCCAGTACTTC. This encodes CAISEVEQGETQYF.

This clonotype was observed a few times. The chain recombines TRBV20-1 with TRBJ2-7, with unresolved D. V was clipped by 2 bases and J by 0 bases, with 11 bases between them. CDR1 and CDR2 from the germline V gene are DFQATT and SNEGSKA (reference sequence). This CDR3 is built from 14 residues. CDR3 region: CSARSESSSYEQYF. The CDR3 DNA follows: TGCAGTGCTAGATCAGAAAGCAGCTCCTACGAGCAGTACTTC.

CDR3: CASRLGLAGDQETQYF. The CDR3 bases are TGTGCCAGCAGACTCGGACTAGCGGGGGACCAAGAGACCCAGTACTTC. J is TRBJ2-5 and V is TRBV12-3 or TRBV12-4; 13 bases agree with TRBD2. CDR3 size: 16 residues. Germline trimming cut 6 bases from V and 0 bases from J; bases unmatched to any gene: 4.

As for this clonotype: A much larger clone sits a single nucleotide away, making a read error possible. The rearrangement uses TRBV5-3 and TRBJ2-6; no definite D call. TRBV5-3 is marked as an open reading frame, function uncertain. This CDR3 spans 19 amino acids. Here the CDR3 reads CASSLYGDSIHSGANVLTF. DNA for the CDR3: TGTGCCAGCAGCTTGTATGGGGATTCAATACACTCTGGGGCCAACGTCCTGACTTTC.

At least ten counts were recorded for this clonotype. V and J are TRBV11-2 and TRBJ2-1, with TRBD2 matching over 10 bases. The CDR3 consists of 15 residues. V was pared by 1 base and J by 8 bases, with 5 bases of the junction left unmatched. Germline V lookup: CDR1 SGHAT, CDR2 FQNNGV. The DNA of the CDR3 is TGTGCCAGCAGCTTAGCAGCGGGGGGGCGAGATGAGCAGTTCTTC. Protein sequence: CASSLAAGGRDEQFF.

In regard to this clonotype: This may arise from a read error, as a much more abundant clone is one base away. The chain couples TRBV7-6 to TRBJ2-7, with D tentatively TRBD1 or TRBD2 (6 bases each). The CDR3 consists of 13 residues. Germline-derived CDR1 and CDR2 are SGHVS and FNYEAQ. The CDR3 loop is CASSEGGPGEQSF. Here the CDR3 DNA reads TGTGCCAGCAGCGAGGGGGGACCGGGGGAGCAGTCCTTC.

This chain uses TRBV19 with TRBJ1-1; unclear D gene. The germline V and J ends were trimmed by 1 base and 5 bases, with 14 bases remaining between them. The length of the CDR3 is 15 residues. In germline, CDR1 is LNHDA, CDR2 SQIVND (reference sequence). The CDR3 is CASSIGPNLWTEAFF. In DNA, the CDR3 is TGTGCCAGTAGTATAGGTCCCAACTTGTGGACTGAAGCTTTCTTT.

V is TRBV5-1 and J is TRBJ2-3; 9 nucleotides align to TRBD1. Losses at the gene ends were 3 bases for V and 6 bases for J; bases not matched to a gene: 11. The CDR3 is 16 amino acids. Germline CDR1 reads SGHRS; CDR2 reads YFSETQ. CDR3 loop: CASSWVGQGQGDTQYF. CDR3 sequence (DNA): TGCGCCAGCAGCTGGGTGGGACAGGGCCAAGGGGATACGCAGTATTTT.

The genes are TRBV27 and TRBJ1-1; 8 nucleotides match TRBD1. Germline trimming cut 4 bases from V and 2 bases from J; bases unmatched to any gene: 9. The CDR3 is 16 residues long. CDR1 and CDR2 (germline): MNHEY, SMNVEV (reference sequence). In nucleotides, the CDR3 is TGTGCCAGCAGTTCACACGTAGGACAGGGAAACACTGAAGCTTTCTTT. Protein sequence: CASSSHVGQGNTEAFF.

The V call is TRBV28, the J call TRBJ1-1; maybe TRBD1 (5 bases). The CDR3 covers 18 residues. V lost 3 bases, J lost 3 bases, and 23 bases lay in between. Germline CDR1 and CDR2: MDHEN and SYDVKM. DNA for the CDR3: TGTGCCAGCAGTTTTGTCTTTGGTCGGGGCGGGAGGGACACTGAAGCTTTCTTT. Its protein is CASSFVFGRGGRDTEAFF.

Remarks on this clonotype: A much larger clone differs from this one at a single base, so this may be a read error. The chain has TRBV6-5 and TRBJ2-1; TRBD1 is a possible D gene (6 bases). The CDR3 is made up of 15 amino acids. Per the germline V gene, CDR1 is MNHEY and CDR2 is SVGAGI. CDR3 protein: CASRYSKGVWNEQFF. The CDR3 bases are TGTGCCAGCAGATACTCGAAGGGGGTTTGGAATGAGCAGTTCTTC.

V and J are TRBV24-1 and TRBJ2-7, with D possibly being TRBD2 (6 bases). V lost 7 bases to trimming and J lost 2 bases, with 14 bases between them. Germline V lookup: CDR1 KGHDR, CDR2 SFDVKD. The CDR3 consists of 14 residues. CDR3 residues: CATRASGRTYEQYF. The CDR3 nucleotides are TGTGCCACCAGGGCCAGCGGGCGAACCTACGAGCAGTACTTC.

As to this clonotype: A much larger clonotype is one base distant, so this may be a read error. The CDR3 bases are TGCGCCAGCAGTGCAGGACGCTACACTGAAGCTTTATTT. The encoded protein is CASSAGRYTEALF. The chain employs TRBV10-1 and TRBJ1-1; no reliable D call. CDR1 and CDR2 from the germline V gene are WNHNN and SYGVQD (reference sequence). The length of the CDR3 is 13 residues.

In the case of this clonotype: Relative to the germline gene, one junction end is altered; a read error may explain this. The chain carries TRBV28 and TRBJ1-5; D remains unclear. Germline-derived CDR1 and CDR2 are MDHEN and SYDVKM. The CDR3 has 15 amino acids. CDR3 residues: CAGSLDGMRNQPQHF. CDR3 DNA: TGTGCCGGCAGTTTAGACGGGATGCGCAATCAGCCCCAGCATTTT.